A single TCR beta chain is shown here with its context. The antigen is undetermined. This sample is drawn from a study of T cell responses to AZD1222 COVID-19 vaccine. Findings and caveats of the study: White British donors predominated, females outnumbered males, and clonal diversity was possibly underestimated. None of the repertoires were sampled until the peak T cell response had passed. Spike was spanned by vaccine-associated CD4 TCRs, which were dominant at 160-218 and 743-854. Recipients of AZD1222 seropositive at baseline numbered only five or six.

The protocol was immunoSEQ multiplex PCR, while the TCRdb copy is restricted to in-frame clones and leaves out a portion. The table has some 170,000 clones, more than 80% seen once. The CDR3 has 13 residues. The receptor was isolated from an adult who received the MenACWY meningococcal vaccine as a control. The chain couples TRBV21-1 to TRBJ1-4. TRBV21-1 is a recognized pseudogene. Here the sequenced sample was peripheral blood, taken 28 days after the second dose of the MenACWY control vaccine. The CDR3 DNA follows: TGTGCCAGCAGGGGGTCTCAGGTTGAAAAACTGTTTTTT. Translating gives CASRGSQVEKLFF.